This T cell receptor beta chain is from a study of identical twins. V was shortened by 6 bases and J by 8 bases, with 18 bases between the two germline ends. CDR1 and CDR2 (germline): MDHEN, SYDVKM. The CDR3 totals 14 residues. The cDNA had a unique molecular identifier and a template-switch universal primer site. TCRdb reanalysed the 5' RACE reads using MiXCR and keeps one entry per CDR3 protein. The sample has some 730,000 distinct CDR3 sequences, 15% to 20% seen once. The sample also formed part of further work on T cells expressing NK-cell markers. This second report adds: The eight sequenced donors comprised seven who were HCMV-seropositive and one who was seronegative. Restriction of the sorted population to alpha-beta TCR T cells was achieved in several experiments with an anti-gamma-delta TCR antibody.

The sequence was obtained from a woman aged 18-29 years in good health. Sequences were obtained from PBMCs. The rearrangement links TRBV28 to TRBJ2-3; perhaps TRBD1 as D (5 bases). This CDR3 is CASRNVGLMGTQYF. The DNA of the CDR3 is TGTGCCAGCAGAAACGTGGGGCTCATGGGTACGCAGTATTTT. The full variable domain, completed using reference TRBV28 and TRBJ2-3, is DVKVTQSSRYLVKRTGEKVFLECVQDMDHENMFWYRQDPGLGLRLIYFSYDVKMKEKGDIPEGYSVSREKKERFSLILESASTNQTSMYLCASRNVGLMGTQYFGPGTRLTVL.